This T cell receptor (beta chain) was obtained from a study of technical replicates of blood from a handful of donors. Here immunoSEQ multiplex PCR was the method, and the copy in TCRdb shows in-frame clones only, minus some. This sample has under 95,000 clones; roughly 94% occur once, and the top ten carry approximately 0.25%. The sample consisted of T cells isolated from PBMCs. This TCR came from a human donor in good health.

The CDR3: CASSEGQGNTEAFF. CDR3 sequence (DNA): TGTGCCAGCAGTGAAGGACAGGGGAACACTGAAGCTTTCTTT. The chain recombines TRBV25-1 with TRBJ1-1, with TRBD1 identical over 8 bases. The germline V gene encodes CDR1 MGHDK and CDR2 SYGVNS. J gave up 1 base and V 2 bases, and 0 bases lay outside the gene matches. The CDR3 covers 14 residues.